This section outlines one T cell receptor (beta chain) sequence together with its context. The antigen is undetermined. The data were obtained in a study of CD4 T cells in relation to SARS-CoV-2 and coronaviruses. Study-level background: ViraFEST: approximately 10-day antigen culture of PBMCs, then TCR beta CDR3 sequencing.

TCRdb keeps only in-frame clones here, not all; method: immunoSEQ multiplex PCR. This table holds 20,000 to 25,000 clones, approximately 82% found once. Before the COVID-19 pandemic, during about 2011-2019, CD4+ T cells were taken from unexposed donors. The cells were cultured for 9 to 11 days before CD4+ T cells were isolated. Sequences were obtained from CD4+ T cells from PBMCs, cultured in vitro. The source is a human donor in good health.

CDR3 nucleotides: TGTGCCAGCAGCTATATTACAGGGGGGTGGAACACTGAAGCTTTCTTT. It codes for CASSYITGGWNTEAFF. The rearrangement links TRBV27 to TRBJ1-1, with 8 bases that match TRBD1. The V and J ends lost 6 bases and 1 base, in that order; junction bases with no gene match: 10. The CDR3 runs 16 residues. From germline, CDR1 is MNHEY and CDR2 SMNVEV (reference sequence).